The rows below give T cell receptor beta chains drawn from one sample of a study of blood T cells in healthy people across ages. TCRdb itself ran the 5' RACE reads through MiXCR, one entry per CDR3 protein. Of 500,000 to 700,000 distinct CDR3 sequences in the sample, around 31% were seen once. Material for sequencing was blood. The source of these receptors is a woman aged 80 or over in good health. The CDR3 runs from the conserved cysteine through the conserved F or W. D genes are given only for firm matches. The size entry is marked missing in some rows and otherwise reads once, few, many or a size class.

abundance	v_gene	d_gene	j_gene	CDR3aa	CDR3nt
.	TRBV27	TRBD1	TRBJ1-1	CASSLSIGTVNTEAFF	TGTGCCAGCAGTTTATCGATTGGGACAGTGAACACTGAAGCTTTCTTT
.	TRBV6-5	TRBD1	TRBJ2-7	CASSDTGASSDEQYF	TGTGCCAGCAGTGATACAGGGGCCTCAAGTGACGAGCAGTACTTC
.	TRBV27	.	TRBJ1-6	CASSLFSGSRAPHF	TGTGCCAGCAGTTTATTTAGCGGTTCCAGGGCCCCCCACTTT
.	TRBV6-6	.	TRBJ1-1	CASRFGGLNTEAFF	TGTGCCAGCAGGTTCGGGGGGTTGAACACTGAAGCTTTCTTT
few	TRBV2	.	TRBJ1-1	CASSIDSTVTEAFF	TGTGCCAGCTCTATTGACTCGACCGTGACTGAAGCTTTCTTT
many	TRBV2	.	TRBJ2-7	CASSPQGDEQYF	TGTGCCAGCAGCCCTCAGGGAGACGAGCAGTACTTC
.	TRBV29-1	.	TRBJ1-1	CSGPEAFF	TGCAGCGGTCCTGAAGCTTTCTTT
.	TRBV11-3	TRBD2	TRBJ2-3	CASSWSGGSGTQYF	TGTGCCAGCAGCTGGTCAGGCGGGAGTGGTACGCAGTATTTT
many	TRBV9	TRBD2	TRBJ2-1	CASSLRTSGGDGQFF	TGTGCCAGCAGCCTCCGGACTAGCGGGGGTGACGGGCAGTTCTTC
few	TRBV5-1	.	TRBJ2-5	CASSWGGISSEQYF	TGCGCCAGCAGCTGGGGGGGCATATCTTCTGAGCAGTACTTC
many	TRBV5-1	TRBD1	TRBJ2-1	CASSEGQGVLSYNEQFF	TGCGCCTCCTCCGAGGGACAGGGGGTCCTCTCCTACAATGAGCAGTTCTTC
.	TRBV6-5	TRBD1	TRBJ1-4	CASREGGLNEKLFF	TGTGCCAGCAGAGAAGGGGGCCTGAATGAAAAACTGTTTTTT
many	TRBV7-9	.	TRBJ2-7	CASSLAYAAREQYF	TGTGCCAGCAGCTTAGCTTATGCGGCTAGAGAGCAGTACTTC
.	TRBV15	.	TRBJ1-1	CATSRDQVGGAEAFF	TGTGCCACCAGCAGAGACCAAGTAGGGGGGGCTGAAGCTTTCTTT
many	TRBV7-8	TRBD1	TRBJ1-2	CASSPRQGYGYTF	TGTGCCAGCAGCCCGAGACAGGGCTATGGCTACACCTTC
many	TRBV5-4	TRBD2	TRBJ2-1	CASSLDATSGYNEQFF	TGTGCCAGCAGCTTAGATGCGACTAGCGGGTACAATGAGCAGTTCTTC
.	TRBV5-1	.	TRBJ2-3	CASSLSEGTDAQYF	TGCGCCAGCAGCTTGTCGGAGGGCACAGATGCGCAGTATTTT
few	TRBV3-1	TRBD2	TRBJ2-7	CASTPGGSSYNEQYF	TGTGCCAGCACTCCGGGGGGATCCTCCTACAATGAGCAGTACTTC
many	TRBV4-2	TRBD2	TRBJ2-1	CASSQGTGLAHEQFF	TGTGCCAGCAGCCAAGGTACCGGACTAGCCCATGAGCAGTTCTTC
.	TRBV27	TRBD1	TRBJ1-1	CASRQTGGVTEAFF	TGTGCCAGCAGGCAGACAGGGGGCGTCACTGAAGCTTTCTTT
many	TRBV5-1	.	TRBJ1-2	CASSLDGAGDYGYTF	TGCGCCAGCAGCTTAGACGGGGCAGGAGACTATGGCTACACCTTC
.	TRBV6-5	.	TRBJ2-1	CASSYSRPTGSSYNEQFF	TGTGCCAGCAGTTATTCTCGTCCGACTGGAAGCTCCTACAATGAGCAGTTCTTC
many	TRBV11-1	.	TRBJ2-7	CASSLGSRYEQYF	TGTGCCAGCAGCTTAGGCAGCCGCTACGAGCAGTACTTC
many	TRBV9	.	TRBJ2-5	CASSVGVGYSETQYF	TGTGCCAGCAGCGTAGGTGTGGGGTACTCGGAGACCCAGTACTTC
many	TRBV2	.	TRBJ2-5	CAPGGETQYF	TGTGCCCCTGGTGGGGAGACCCAGTACTTC
.	TRBV15	.	TRBJ2-3	CATSRAEVGGADTQYF	TGTGCCACCAGCAGAGCGGAGGTTGGGGGCGCAGATACGCAGTATTTT
many	TRBV20-1	TRBD1	TRBJ2-1	CSASPARGGKSYNEQFF	TGCAGTGCTAGCCCCGCGCGAGGGGGCAAGTCCTACAATGAGCAGTTCTTC
.	TRBV12-3/TRBV12-4	TRBD1	TRBJ1-1	CASSPRDRARGTEAFF	TGTGCCAGCAGTCCCCGGGACAGGGCCCGAGGAACTGAAGCTTTCTTT
.	TRBV4-2	TRBD2	TRBJ2-1	CASSQDSTSGGALPEQFF	TGTGCCAGCAGCCAAGATTCGACTAGCGGGGGGGCCTTACCTGAGCAGTTCTTC
few	TRBV4-3	.	TRBJ2-2	CASSQGTLNTGELFF	TGCGCCAGCAGCCAAGGGACCTTGAACACCGGGGAGCTGTTTTTT
many	TRBV5-1	.	TRBJ1-5	CASSLGQQGQPQHF	TGCGCCAGCAGCTTGGGCCAGCAAGGGCAGCCCCAGCATTTT
.	TRBV13	.	TRBJ1-1	CASSATSRSSAEAFF	TGTGCCAGCAGCGCTACCAGTAGGAGTTCAGCTGAAGCTTTCTTT
few	TRBV20-1	TRBD2	TRBJ2-2	CSASEAGGANTGELFF	TGCAGTGCTAGTGAAGCGGGGGGGGCGAACACCGGGGAGCTGTTTTTT
.	TRBV11-1	.	TRBJ1-1	CASSLVGGAGTEAFF	TGTGCCAGCAGCTTAGTCGGGGGGGCTGGCACTGAAGCTTTCTTT
few	TRBV20-1	.	TRBJ1-1	CSARDRGRPNTEAFF	TGCAGTGCTAGAGACAGGGGACGGCCGAACACTGAAGCTTTCTTT
many	TRBV7-3	.	TRBJ2-3	CASSRLGSADTQYF	TGTGCCAGCAGCCGATTGGGGAGCGCAGATACGCAGTATTTT
few	TRBV20-1	.	TRBJ1-5	CSARGGRSDQPQHF	TGCAGTGCTAGAGGGGGCAGGTCAGATCAGCCCCAGCATTTT
.	TRBV7-2	.	TRBJ1-1	CASSLVVGRAEAFF	TGTGCCAGCAGCTTAGTAGTAGGGCGCGCTGAAGCTTTCTTT
.	TRBV6-1	TRBD1	TRBJ1-1	CASSEGDRPAFF	TGTGCCAGCAGTGAAGGGGACAGGCCAGCTTTCTTT
many	TRBV27	TRBD2	TRBJ2-7	CASTVRGGSYEQYF	TGTGCCAGCACCGTTCGGGGGGGGTCCTACGAGCAGTACTTC
.	TRBV29-1	.	TRBJ1-1	CSVGVAEGTEAFF	TGCAGCGTCGGAGTGGCTGAGGGCACTGAAGCTTTCTTT
few	TRBV30	.	TRBJ1-4	CAWSVNKKLFF	TGTGCCTGGAGTGTAAATAAAAAACTGTTTTTT
.	TRBV12-3/TRBV12-4	.	TRBJ2-6	CASSFPVGGANVLTF	TGTGCCAGCAGTTTCCCTGTGGGTGGGGCCAACGTCCTGACTTTC
.	TRBV16	.	TRBJ1-4	CASSLTGLEEKLFF	TGTGCCAGCAGCCTTACAGGGTTGGAGGAAAAACTGTTTTTT
.	TRBV6-6	.	TRBJ1-5	CASSYAGGKGGNQPHHF	TGTGCCAGCAGTTACGCGGGGGGAAAGGGTGGCAATCAGCCCCACCATTTT
many	TRBV7-2	TRBD1	TRBJ2-5	CASSLKPGQGPQETQYF	TGTGCCAGCAGCCTAAAGCCGGGACAGGGGCCTCAAGAGACCCAGTACTTC
.	TRBV13	.	TRBJ1-2	CASGRVGEILYGYTF	TGTGCCAGCGGCCGCGTGGGGGAGATCCTCTATGGCTACACCTTC
.	TRBV5-1	TRBD1	TRBJ1-4	CASSSGRGPCEKLFF	TGCGCCAGCAGCTCGGGCAGGGGGCCGTGTGAAAAACTGTTTTTT
many	TRBV3-1	.	TRBJ2-5	CASSHRRGTQETQYF	TGTGCCAGCAGCCATCGAAGGGGGACCCAAGAGACCCAGTACTTC